Listed below are T cell receptor beta chains from one sample, sequenced in a study of blood T cells in healthy people across ages. TCRdb redid the calling of the 5' RACE reads with MiXCR, one entry per CDR3 protein. This repertoire shows around 1.5 million distinct CDR3 sequences, roughly 40% found once; its top ten account for roughly 7.9%. Sequencing used blood. These TCRs come from a woman aged 18-35 years in good health. CDR3s include the opening cysteine and the closing phenylalanine or tryptophan.

v_gene	j_gene	CDR3aa
TRBV7-2	TRBJ1-6	CASSSWGTGKNSPLHF
TRBV6-4	TRBJ2-7	CASPWGGAYEQYF
TRBV9	-	CASSPAGAGMENIQYF
TRBV5-1	TRBJ2-1	CASSLVGQGAHEQFF
TRBV3-1	TRBJ2-3	CASSQGAAYKDTQYF
TRBV20-1	TRBJ2-3	CSARNLAGVADTQYF
TRBV5-5	TRBJ2-6	CASSFSYGANVLTF
TRBV12-3/TRBV12-4	-	CASRGGQYQETQFF
TRBV25-1	TRBJ1-3	CASSGGWTGGYTRSSGNTIYF
TRBV3-1	TRBJ1-1	CASSQDIGVNTEAFF
TRBV13	TRBJ1-1	CASSPRQTTGLAEAFF
TRBV30	TRBJ2-3	CAWTGTSGLPDTQYF
TRBV4-2	TRBJ2-7	CASIPTRLAGVHEQYF
TRBV9	TRBJ2-3	CASSGDRGGDTQYF
TRBV6-1	-	CASTGTQIYEQYF
TRBV6-1	TRBJ2-7	CASSESGTQYEQYF
TRBV27	TRBJ1-5	CASSRDAGGTQNQPQHF
TRBV5-1	TRBJ1-1	CASSLAPGPQLNTEAFF
TRBV12-3/TRBV12-4	TRBJ2-1	CASRKDRSSSNEQFF
TRBV12-3/TRBV12-4	TRBJ2-3	CASSPDALGTDTQYF
TRBV20-1	TRBJ2-1	CSARPTGPWYEQFF
TRBV20-1	TRBJ1-2	CSARTLLANYGYTF
TRBV6-6	TRBJ1-2	CASSQGSAGGYTF
TRBV10-2	TRBJ2-1	CASKQGDVYNEQFF
TRBV7-9	-	CASRSSRSGGETQYF
TRBV21-1	TRBJ1-2	CARSKSVQTNYGYTF